One sample yielded the 2 T cell receptor beta chains listed below, sequenced in a study of blood T cell repertoires in COVID-19. Sequencing was performed with immunoSEQ multiplex PCR; in TCRdb, only in-frame clones are kept and a portion is missing. The sample lists about 140,000 clones, around 80% seen once, with about 9.3% in the top ten. The sequencing input was peripheral blood. The receptor set was obtained from a woman of 80 years or more in a cohort sampled during active or convalescent COVID-19.

This clone was picked up one time. The rearrangement joins TRBV27 to TRBJ2-1, with TRBD2 as a possible D gene (5 bases). With 4 bases removed from V and 7 bases from J, the gap between germline ends came to 14 bases. Germline V CDR1 and CDR2: MNHEY, SMNVEV (reference sequence). The CDR3 spans 14 residues. The CDR3 loop is CASSSHGVENEQFF. In DNA, the CDR3 is TGTGCCAGCAGTTCCCACGGGGTTGAGAATGAGCAGTTCTTC.

J is TRBJ1-2 and V is TRBV6-5; TRBD1 might be the D (6 bases). Germline loops: CDR1 MNHEY, CDR2 SVGAGI. V gave up 5 bases and J gave up 2 bases, with 9 bases separating them. This CDR3 region has 13 residues. CDR3 nucleotides: TGTGCCAGCAGTAGCACAGGGAACTATGGCTACACCTTC. This translates into CASSSTGNYGYTF.